This T cell receptor beta chain was retrieved from a study of blood T cells in healthy people across ages. The use of a sample-barcoded 5' primer and a J-beta primer mix characterized a second PCR of roughly 7 to 12 cycles. Sequencing of every sample gave 2.5 million or more CDR3-containing paired-end reads. TCRdb used MiXCR to reprocess the 5' RACE reads, holding one entry per CDR3 protein. This sample carries over 1.5 million distinct CDR3 sequences, about 50% of them seen once, and the ten largest clones take more than 2%. CDR1 is SGHTA, CDR2 FQGNSA, per germline. The CDR3 extends over 13 amino acids. V was pared by 7 bases and J by 1 base, with 10 bases between. This clonotype has more than one count but fewer than ten. What it binds is not known. Whole-study results and caveats: Relative to aged donors, long-lived donors carried more naive CD4+ cells and displayed higher diversity.

This clonotype was sampled from a woman between 35 and 50 years old in good health. The sequenced sample was blood. The V gene is TRBV7-2, the J gene TRBJ2-5; no definite D call. CDR3 sequence: CASTAAAQETQYF. CDR3 sequence (DNA): TGTGCCAGCACCGCCGCGGCCCAAGAGACCCAGTACTTC.